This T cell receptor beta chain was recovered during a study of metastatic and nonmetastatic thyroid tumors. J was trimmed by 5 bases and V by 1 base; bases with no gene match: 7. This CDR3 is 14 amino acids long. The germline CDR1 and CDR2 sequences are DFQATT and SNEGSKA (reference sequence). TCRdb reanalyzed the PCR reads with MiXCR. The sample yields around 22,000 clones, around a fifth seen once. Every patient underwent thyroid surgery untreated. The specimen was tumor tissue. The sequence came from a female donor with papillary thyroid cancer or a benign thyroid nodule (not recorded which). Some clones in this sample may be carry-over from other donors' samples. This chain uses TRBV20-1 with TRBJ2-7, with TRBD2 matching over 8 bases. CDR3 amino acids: CSARGAIGRDEQYF. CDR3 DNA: TGCAGTGCTAGAGGCGCTATCGGGAGGGACGAGCAGTACTTC.